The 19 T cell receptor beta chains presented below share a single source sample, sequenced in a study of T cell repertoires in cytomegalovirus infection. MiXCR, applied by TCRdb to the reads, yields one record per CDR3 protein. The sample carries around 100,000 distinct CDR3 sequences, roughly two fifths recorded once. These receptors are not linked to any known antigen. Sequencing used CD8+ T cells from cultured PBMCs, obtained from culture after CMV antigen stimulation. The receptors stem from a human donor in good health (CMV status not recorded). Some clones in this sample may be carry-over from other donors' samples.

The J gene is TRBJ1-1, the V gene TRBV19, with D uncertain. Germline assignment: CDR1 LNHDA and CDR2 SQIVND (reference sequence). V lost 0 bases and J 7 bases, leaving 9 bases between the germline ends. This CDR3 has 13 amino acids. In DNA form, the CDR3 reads TGTGCCAGTAGTATAGAACCCGGGCTTGAAGCTTTCTTT. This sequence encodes CASSIEPGLEAFF. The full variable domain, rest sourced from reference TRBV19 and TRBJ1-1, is DGGITQSPKYLFRKEGQNVTLSCEQNLNHDAMYWYRQDPGQGLRLIYYSQIVNDFQKGDIAEGYSVSREKKESFPLTVTSAQKNPTAFYLCASSIEPGLEAFFGQGTRLTVV.

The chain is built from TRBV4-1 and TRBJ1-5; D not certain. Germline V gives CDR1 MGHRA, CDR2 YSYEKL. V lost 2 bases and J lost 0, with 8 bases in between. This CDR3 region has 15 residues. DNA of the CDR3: TGCGCCAGCAGCCAACAGAGTGATAGCAATCAGCCCCAGCATTTT. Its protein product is CASSQQSDSNQPQHF.

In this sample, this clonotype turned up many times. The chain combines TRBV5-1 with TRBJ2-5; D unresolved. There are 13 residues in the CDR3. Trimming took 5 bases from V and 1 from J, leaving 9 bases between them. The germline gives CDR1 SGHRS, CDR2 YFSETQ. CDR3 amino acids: CASRSDIQETQYF. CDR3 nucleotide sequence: TGCGCCAGCAGATCCGACATCCAAGAGACCCAGTACTTC.

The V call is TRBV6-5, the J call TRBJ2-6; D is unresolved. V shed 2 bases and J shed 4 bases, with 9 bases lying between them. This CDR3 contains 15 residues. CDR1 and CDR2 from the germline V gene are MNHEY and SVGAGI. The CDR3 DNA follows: TGTGCCAGCAGTTACAGCGACGCCGGGGCCAACGTCCTGACTTTC. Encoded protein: CASSYSDAGANVLTF.

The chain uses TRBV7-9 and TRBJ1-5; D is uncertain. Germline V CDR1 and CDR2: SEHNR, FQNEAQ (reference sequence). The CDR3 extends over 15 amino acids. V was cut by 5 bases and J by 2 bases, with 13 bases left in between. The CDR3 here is CASSPQGPGNQPQHF. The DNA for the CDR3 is TGTGCCAGCAGCCCTCAAGGCCCCGGCAATCAGCCCCAGCATTTT.

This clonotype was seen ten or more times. CDR3 residues: CASTIGLVNQPQHF. Written as DNA, the CDR3 is TGTGCCAGCACCATAGGGTTAGTGAATCAGCCCCAGCATTTT. V and J are TRBV12-3 or TRBV12-4 and TRBJ1-5; no clear D gene. The CDR3 is 14 amino acids. Trimming removed 7 bases from V and 4 bases from J, with 14 bases in between.

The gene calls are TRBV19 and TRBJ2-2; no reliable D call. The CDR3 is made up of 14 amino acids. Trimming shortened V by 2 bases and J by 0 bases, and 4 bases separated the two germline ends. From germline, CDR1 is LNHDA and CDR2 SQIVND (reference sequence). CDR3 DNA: TGTGCCAGTAGTATAAATCCGAACACCGGGGAGCTGTTTTTT. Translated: CASSINPNTGELFF.

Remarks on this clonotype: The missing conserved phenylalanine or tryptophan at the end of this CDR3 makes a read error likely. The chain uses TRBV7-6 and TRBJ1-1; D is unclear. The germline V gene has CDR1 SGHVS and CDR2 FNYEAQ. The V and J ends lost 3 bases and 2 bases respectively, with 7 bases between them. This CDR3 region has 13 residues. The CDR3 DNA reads TGTGCCAGCAGCTTCGGGAGAAACACTGAAGCTTTCCTT. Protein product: CASSFGRNTEAFL.

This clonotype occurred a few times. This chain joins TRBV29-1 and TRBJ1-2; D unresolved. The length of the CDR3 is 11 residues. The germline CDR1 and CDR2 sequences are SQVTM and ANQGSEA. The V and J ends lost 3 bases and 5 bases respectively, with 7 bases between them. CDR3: CSVEGRYGYTF. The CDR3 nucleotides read TGCAGCGTTGAGGGGAGGTATGGCTACACCTTC.

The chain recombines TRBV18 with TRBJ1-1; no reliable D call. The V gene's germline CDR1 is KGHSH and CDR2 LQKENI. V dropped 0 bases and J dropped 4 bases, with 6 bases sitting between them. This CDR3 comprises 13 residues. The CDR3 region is CASSPPQLTEAFF. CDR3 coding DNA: TGTGCCAGCTCACCACCACAGCTCACTGAAGCTTTCTTT.

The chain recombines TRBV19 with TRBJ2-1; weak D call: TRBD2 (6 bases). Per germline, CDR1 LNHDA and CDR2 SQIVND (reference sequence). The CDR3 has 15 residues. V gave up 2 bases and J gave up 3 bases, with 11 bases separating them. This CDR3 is CASSISRGYYNEQFF. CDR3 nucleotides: TGTGCCAGTAGTATATCCCGGGGGTACTACAATGAGCAGTTCTTC.

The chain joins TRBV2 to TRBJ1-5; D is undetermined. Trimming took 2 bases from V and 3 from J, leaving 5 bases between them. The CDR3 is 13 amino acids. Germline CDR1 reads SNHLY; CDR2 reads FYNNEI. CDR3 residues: CASSEPSNQPQHF. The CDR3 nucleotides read TGTGCCAGCAGTGAACCCTCCAATCAGCCCCAGCATTTT.

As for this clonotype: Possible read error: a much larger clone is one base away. CDR3 nucleotides: TGTGCCAGCGTAGGGGACTTCTACAATGAGCAGTTCTTC. This translates into CASVGDFYNEQFF. The rearrangement links TRBV7-8 to TRBJ2-1; D may be TRBD2 (6 bases). The CDR3 is 13 residues long. The germline gives CDR1 SGHVS, CDR2 FQNEAQ. The V and J ends lost 8 bases and 3 bases respectively, with 11 bases between them.

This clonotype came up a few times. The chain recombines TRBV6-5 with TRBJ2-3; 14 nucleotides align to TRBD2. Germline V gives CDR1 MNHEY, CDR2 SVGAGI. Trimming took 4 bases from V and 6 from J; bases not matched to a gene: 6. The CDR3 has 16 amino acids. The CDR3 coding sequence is TGTGCCAGCAGTTGGACTAGCGGGGGGATTCCGGATACGCAGTATTTT. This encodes CASSWTSGGIPDTQYF.

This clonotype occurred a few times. The CDR3 spells CASSVDPGGYGYTF. The CDR3 DNA reads as TGTGCCAGCAGTGTAGACCCCGGCGGCTATGGCTACACCTTC. This chain links TRBV2 with TRBJ1-2; no reliable D call. The CDR3 has 14 amino acids. Germline V CDR1 and CDR2: SNHLY, FYNNEI. Trimming took off 4 bases at V and 4 bases at J, with 13 bases between the two ends.

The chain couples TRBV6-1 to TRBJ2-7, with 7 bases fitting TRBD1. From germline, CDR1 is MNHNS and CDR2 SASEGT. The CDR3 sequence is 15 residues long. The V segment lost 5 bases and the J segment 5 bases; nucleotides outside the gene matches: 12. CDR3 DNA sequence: TGTGCCAGCAGTACTTTCCGGCAGGGGGAAAACGAGCAGTACTTC. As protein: CASSTFRQGENEQYF.

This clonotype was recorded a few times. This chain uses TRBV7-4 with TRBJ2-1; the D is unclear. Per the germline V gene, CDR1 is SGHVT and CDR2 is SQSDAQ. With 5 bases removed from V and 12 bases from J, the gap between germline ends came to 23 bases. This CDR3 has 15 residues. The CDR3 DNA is TGTGCCAGCAGCCCAGCCCTGGACCCAAAAGGGTCGCAGTTCTTC. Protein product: CASSPALDPKGSQFF.

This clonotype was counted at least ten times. CDR3 DNA sequence: TGTGCCAGCAGCTTAGTTGGGGATACGCAGTATTTT. Translation gives CASSLVGDTQYF. The genes are TRBV5-4 and TRBJ2-3; D call uncertain. Per the germline V gene, CDR1 is SGHNT and CDR2 is YYREEE (reference sequence). Trimming took 2 bases from V and 6 from J, leaving 7 bases between them. The CDR3 totals 12 residues. The entire variable domain, with the rest obtained from reference TRBV5-4 and TRBJ2-3, is as follows: ETGVTQSPTHLIKTRGQQVTLRCSSQSGHNTVSWYQQALGQGPQFIFQYYREEENGRGNFPPRFSGLQFPNYSSELNVNALELDDSALYLCASSLVGDTQYFGPGTRLTVL.

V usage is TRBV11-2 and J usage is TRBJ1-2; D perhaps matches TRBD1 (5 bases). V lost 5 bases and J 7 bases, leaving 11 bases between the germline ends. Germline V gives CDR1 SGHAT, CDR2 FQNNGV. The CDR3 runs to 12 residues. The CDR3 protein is CASSHVGGGYTF. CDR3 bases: TGTGCCAGCAGCCACGTGGGGGGTGGCTACACCTTC.